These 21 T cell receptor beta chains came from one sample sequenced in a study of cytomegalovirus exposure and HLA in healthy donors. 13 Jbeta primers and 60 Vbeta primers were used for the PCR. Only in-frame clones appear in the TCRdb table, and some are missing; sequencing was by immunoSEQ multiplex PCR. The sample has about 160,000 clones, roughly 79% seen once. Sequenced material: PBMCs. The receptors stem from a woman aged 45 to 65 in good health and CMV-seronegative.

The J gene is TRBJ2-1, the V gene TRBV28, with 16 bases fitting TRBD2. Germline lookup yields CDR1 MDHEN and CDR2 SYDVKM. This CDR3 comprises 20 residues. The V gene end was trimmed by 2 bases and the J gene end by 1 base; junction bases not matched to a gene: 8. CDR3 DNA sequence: TGTGCCAGCAGTTTACAGTCCGGGACTAGCGGGAGGGAGTCCTACAATGAGCAGTTCTTC. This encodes CASSLQSGTSGRESYNEQFF.

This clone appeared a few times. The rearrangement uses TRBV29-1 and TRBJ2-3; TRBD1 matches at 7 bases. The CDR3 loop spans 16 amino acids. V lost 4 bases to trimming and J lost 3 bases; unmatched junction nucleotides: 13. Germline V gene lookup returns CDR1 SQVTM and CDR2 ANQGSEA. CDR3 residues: CSVATSRTGQTDTQYF. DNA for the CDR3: TGCAGCGTTGCCACCTCGAGGACAGGACAGACAGATACGCAGTATTTT.

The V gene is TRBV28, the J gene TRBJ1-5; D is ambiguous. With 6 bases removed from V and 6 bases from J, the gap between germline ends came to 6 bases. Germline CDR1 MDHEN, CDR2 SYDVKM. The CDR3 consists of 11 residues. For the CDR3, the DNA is TGTGCCAGCAGCCAATCTCAGCCCCAGCATTTT. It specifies CASSQSQPQHF.

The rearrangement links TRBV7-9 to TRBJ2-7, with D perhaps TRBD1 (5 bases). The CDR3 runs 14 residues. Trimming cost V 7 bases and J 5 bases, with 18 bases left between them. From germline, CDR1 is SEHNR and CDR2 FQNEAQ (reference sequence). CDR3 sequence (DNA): TGTGCCAGCACCGGGTGGGGCGTAGGCGACGAGCAGTACTTC. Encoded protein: CASTGWGVGDEQYF.

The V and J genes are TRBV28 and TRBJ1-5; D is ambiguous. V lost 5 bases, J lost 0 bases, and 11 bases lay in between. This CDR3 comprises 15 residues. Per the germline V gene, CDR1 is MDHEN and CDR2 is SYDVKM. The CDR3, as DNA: TGTGCCAGCAGTACCGAAGAGCATAGCAATCAGCCCCAGCATTTT. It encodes CASSTEEHSNQPQHF. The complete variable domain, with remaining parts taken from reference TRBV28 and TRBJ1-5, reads DVKVTQSSRYLVKRTGEKVFLECVQDMDHENMFWYRQDPGLGLRLIYFSYDVKMKEKGDIPEGYSVSREKKERFSLILESASTNQTSMYLCASSTEEHSNQPQHFGDGTRLSIL.

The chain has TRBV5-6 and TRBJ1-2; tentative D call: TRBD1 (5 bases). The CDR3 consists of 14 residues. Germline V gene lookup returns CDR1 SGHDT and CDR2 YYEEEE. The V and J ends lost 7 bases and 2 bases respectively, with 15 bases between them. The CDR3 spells CASGAGNTNYGYTF. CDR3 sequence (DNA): TGTGCCAGCGGGGCGGGAAACACGAACTATGGCTACACCTTC.

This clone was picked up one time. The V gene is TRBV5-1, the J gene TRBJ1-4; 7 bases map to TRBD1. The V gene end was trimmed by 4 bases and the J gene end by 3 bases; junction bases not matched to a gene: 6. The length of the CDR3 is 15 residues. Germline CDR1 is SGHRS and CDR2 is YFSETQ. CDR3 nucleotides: TGCGCCAGCAGCGCCACGGGACAGCCTAATGAAAAACTGTTTTTT. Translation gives CASSATGQPNEKLFF.

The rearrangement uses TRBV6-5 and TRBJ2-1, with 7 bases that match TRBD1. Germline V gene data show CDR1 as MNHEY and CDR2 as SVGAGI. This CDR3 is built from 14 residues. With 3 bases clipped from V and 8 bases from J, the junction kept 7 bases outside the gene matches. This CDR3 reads CASSYRGQGDEQFF. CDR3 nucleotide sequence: TGTGCCAGCAGTTATAGGGGGCAAGGTGATGAGCAGTTCTTC.

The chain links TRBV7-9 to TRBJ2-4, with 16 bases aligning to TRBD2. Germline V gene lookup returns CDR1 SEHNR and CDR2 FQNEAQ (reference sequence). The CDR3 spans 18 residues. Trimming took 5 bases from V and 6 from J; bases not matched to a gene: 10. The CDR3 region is CASSPGLAGGPVANIQYF. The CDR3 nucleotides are TGTGCCAGCAGCCCGGGACTAGCGGGAGGGCCGGTCGCAAACATTCAGTACTTC. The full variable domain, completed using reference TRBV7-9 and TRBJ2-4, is DTGVSQNPRHKITKRGQNVTFRCDPISEHNRLYWYRQTLGQGPEFLTYFQNEAQLEKSRLLSDRFSAERPKGSFSTLEIQRTEQGDSAMYLCASSPGLAGGPVANIQYFGAGTRLSVL.

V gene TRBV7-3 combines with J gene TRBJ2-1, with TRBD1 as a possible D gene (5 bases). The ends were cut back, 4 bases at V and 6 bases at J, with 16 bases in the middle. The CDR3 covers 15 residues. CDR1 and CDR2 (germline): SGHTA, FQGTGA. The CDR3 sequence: CASSSGSQDFNEQFF. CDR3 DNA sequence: TGTGCCAGCAGCTCAGGGTCGCAGGATTTCAATGAGCAGTTCTTC.

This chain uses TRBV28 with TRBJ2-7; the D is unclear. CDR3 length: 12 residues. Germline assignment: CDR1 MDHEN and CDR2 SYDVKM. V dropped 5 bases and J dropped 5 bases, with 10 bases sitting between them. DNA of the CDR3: TGTGCCAGCAGTAACTACGGAAACGAGCAGTACTTC. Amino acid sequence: CASSNYGNEQYF.

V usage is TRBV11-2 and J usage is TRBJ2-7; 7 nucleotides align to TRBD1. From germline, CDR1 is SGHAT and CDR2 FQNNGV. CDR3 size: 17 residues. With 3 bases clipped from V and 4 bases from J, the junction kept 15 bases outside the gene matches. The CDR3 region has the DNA TGTGCCAGCAGCTTTACCCGGGACAGCGGCGGATTTTACGAGCAGTACTTC. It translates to CASSFTRDSGGFYEQYF.

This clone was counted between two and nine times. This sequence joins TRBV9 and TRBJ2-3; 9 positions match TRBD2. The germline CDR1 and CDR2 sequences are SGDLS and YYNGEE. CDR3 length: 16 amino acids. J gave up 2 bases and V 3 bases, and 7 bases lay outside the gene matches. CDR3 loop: CASSGQAGGFTDTQYF. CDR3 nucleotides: TGTGCCAGCAGCGGCCAAGCGGGGGGATTCACAGATACGCAGTATTTT. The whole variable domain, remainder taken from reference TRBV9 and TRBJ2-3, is DSGVTQTPKHLITATGQRVTLRCSPRSGDLSVYWYQQSLDQGLQFLIQYYNGEERAKGNILERFSAQQFPDLHSELNLSSLELGDSALYFCASSGQAGGFTDTQYFGPGTRLTVL.

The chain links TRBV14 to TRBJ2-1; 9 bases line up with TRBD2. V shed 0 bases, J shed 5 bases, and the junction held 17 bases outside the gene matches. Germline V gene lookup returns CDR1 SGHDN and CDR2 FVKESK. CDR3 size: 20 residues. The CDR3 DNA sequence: TGTGCCAGCAGCCAAGATTCCCGCCTCAGGGCTAGCGGGACTCACAATGAGCAGTTCTTC. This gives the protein CASSQDSRLRASGTHNEQFF.

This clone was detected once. In DNA, the CDR3 is TGTGCCAGCAGCGCGAGAGTACAGACAGATACGCAGTATTTT. Translation: CASSARVQTDTQYF. The chain recombines TRBV9 with TRBJ2-3; no reliable D call. V was clipped by 3 bases and J by 3 bases, with 11 bases between them. Germline values: CDR1 SGDLS, CDR2 YYNGEE. The CDR3 covers 14 residues.

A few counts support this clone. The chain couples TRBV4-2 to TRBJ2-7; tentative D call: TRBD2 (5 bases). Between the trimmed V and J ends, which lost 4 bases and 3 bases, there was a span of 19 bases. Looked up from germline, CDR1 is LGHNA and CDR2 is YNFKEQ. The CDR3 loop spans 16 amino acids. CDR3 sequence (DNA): TGTGCCAGCAGCCCCTTACTGGAGGACCATATCTACGAGCAGTACTTC. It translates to CASSPLLEDHIYEQYF.

CDR3 loop: CASSQVTTSGGVETQYF. The CDR3 DNA follows: TGCGCCAGCAGCCAAGTTACAACTAGCGGGGGTGTCGAGACCCAGTACTTC. The rearrangement links TRBV4-3 to TRBJ2-5; 11 bases line up with TRBD2. The junction had 9 bases not matched to a gene; V was cut back by 1 base and J by 5 bases. The CDR3 runs 17 residues. Germline assignment: CDR1 LGHNA and CDR2 YSLEER.

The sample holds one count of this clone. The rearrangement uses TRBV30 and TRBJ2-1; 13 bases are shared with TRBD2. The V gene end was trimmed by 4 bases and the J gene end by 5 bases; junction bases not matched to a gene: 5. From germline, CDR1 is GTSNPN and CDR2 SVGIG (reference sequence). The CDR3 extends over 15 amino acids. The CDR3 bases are TGTGCCTGGATGAAGGGGACTAGCGGGGACAATGAGCAGTTCTTC. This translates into CAWMKGTSGDNEQFF.

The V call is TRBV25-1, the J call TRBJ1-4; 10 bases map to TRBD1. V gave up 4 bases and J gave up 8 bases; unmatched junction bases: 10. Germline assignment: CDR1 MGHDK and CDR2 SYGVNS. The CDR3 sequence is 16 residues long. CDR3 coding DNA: TGTGCCAGCAGTGTCCCGGGACAGGGGAGGGACGAAAAACTGTTTTTT. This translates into CASSVPGQGRDEKLFF.

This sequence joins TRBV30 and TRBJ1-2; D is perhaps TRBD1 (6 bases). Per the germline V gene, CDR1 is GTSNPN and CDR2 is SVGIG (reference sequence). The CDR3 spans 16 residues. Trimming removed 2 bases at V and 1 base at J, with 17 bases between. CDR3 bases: TGTGCCTGGAGTCCGGACAGCGGCCCTATTAACTATGGCTACACCTTC. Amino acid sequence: CAWSPDSGPINYGYTF.

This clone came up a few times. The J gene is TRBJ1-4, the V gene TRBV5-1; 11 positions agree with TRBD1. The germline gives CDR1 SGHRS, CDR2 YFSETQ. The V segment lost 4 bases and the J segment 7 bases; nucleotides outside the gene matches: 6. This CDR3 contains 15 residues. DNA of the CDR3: TGCGCCAGCAGCGTGGGGGACAGGGGGATTGAAAAACTGTTTTTT. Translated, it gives CASSVGDRGIEKLFF.